These 10 T cell receptor beta chains originate from one sample sequenced in a study of blood T cell repertoires in COVID-19 (dated by TCRdb to the early 2020s). The library was prepared using the immunoSEQ multiplex PCR assay. TCRdb took over this immuneACCESS table, retaining in-frame rearrangements with V and J assigned. Such tables are incomplete; in checked studies, under half of the missing clones stem from an unresolved V gene, and the remainder is unexplained. Across this sample there are tens of thousands of clones, with under 85% seen only once. The top ten clones comprise 7.4% of the sample. Input material: peripheral blood. The origin of the receptors is a man in his sixties with active COVID-19.

The chain recombines TRBV20-1 with TRBJ2-3; 7 bases are a match to TRBD2. The CDR3 consists of 15 residues. V lost 3 bases to trimming and J lost 0 bases; unmatched junction nucleotides: 6. The V gene's germline CDR1 is DFQATT and CDR2 SNEGSKA (reference sequence). The CDR3 region is CSASREAPSTDTQYF. CDR3 DNA: TGCAGTGCTAGTCGGGAGGCCCCTAGCACAGATACGCAGTATTTT.

The chain recombines TRBV3-1 (or the pseudogene TRBV3-2) with TRBJ1-1; D might be TRBD1 (5 bases). There are 17 residues in the CDR3. Germline CDR1 reads LGHDT; CDR2 reads YNNKEL (reference sequence). The V end was cut by 0 bases, the J end by 3 bases, with 17 bases between. The CDR3 DNA reads TGTGCCAGCAGCCAAGATCGGGAGGGGTTGGGGGACACTGAAGCTTTCTTT. Residues: CASSQDREGLGDTEAFF.

This sequence joins TRBV18 and TRBJ1-2; 7 bases are a match to TRBD1. The CDR3 runs 14 residues. After removal of 1 base from V and 6 bases from J, the junction contained 5 bases not matched to a gene. In germline, CDR1 is KGHSH, CDR2 LQKENI. The CDR3 nucleotides are TGTGCCAGCTCACCACTGGGGACAGAGAATGGCTACACCTTC. The encoded protein is CASSPLGTENGYTF.

The J gene is TRBJ2-7, the V gene TRBV11-1, with D possibly being TRBD1 (6 bases). Germline V gene data show CDR1 as SGHAT and CDR2 as FQDESV (reference sequence). V was cut by 4 bases and J by 2 bases, with 9 bases left in between. The CDR3 has 13 residues. The DNA of the CDR3 is TGTGCCAGCAGCTCGAGGACAGCCTACGAGCAGTACTTC. This sequence encodes CASSSRTAYEQYF.

This clone occurred a few times. The J gene is TRBJ2-7, the V gene TRBV2; TRBD1 is a possible D gene (6 bases). Trimming left V 5 bases short and J 1 base short, with 15 bases between. Germline CDR1 and CDR2: SNHLY and FYNNEI. This CDR3 contains 15 residues. CDR3 region: CASSTDRISSYEQYF. CDR3 DNA sequence: TGTGCCAGCAGTACCGACAGGATCTCTTCCTACGAGCAGTACTTC.

This chain links TRBV28 with TRBJ2-1; 10 nucleotides agree with TRBD2. V shed 2 bases and J 2 bases; nucleotides not matched to a gene: 9. Germline V gives CDR1 MDHEN, CDR2 SYDVKM. CDR3 size: 18 residues. The CDR3: CASSLRLAGASTYNEQFF. CDR3 nucleotides: TGTGCCAGCAGTTTAAGGCTAGCGGGGGCTTCGACCTACAATGAGCAGTTCTTC.

V and J are TRBV16 and TRBJ1-1; 7 positions match TRBD1. Unmatched junction bases numbered 5, after V lost 4 bases and J lost 0 bases. This CDR3 spans 15 amino acids. CDR1 is KGHSY, CDR2 FQNENV, per germline. CDR3 protein: CASSRGTAMNTEAFF. CDR3 coding DNA: TGTGCCAGCAGCCGTGGGACAGCAATGAACACTGAAGCTTTCTTT. Combining the CDR3 with reference TRBV16 and TRBJ1-1 gives the whole variable domain GEEVAQTPKHLVRGEGQKAKLYCAPIKGHSYVFWYQQVLKNEFKFLISFQNENVFDETGMPKERFSAKCLPNSPCSLEIQATKLEDSAVYFCASSRGTAMNTEAFFGQGTRLTVV.

This clone was observed a handful of times. The chain carries TRBV7-3 and TRBJ2-5; 7 nucleotides align to TRBD2. CDR3 length: 14 residues. The trim removed 5 bases at V and 4 bases at J, leaving 7 bases unmatched. CDR1 is SGHTA and CDR2 is FQGTGA in the germline V gene. CDR3 residues: CASSEYSGSETQYF. The CDR3 DNA reads TGTGCCAGCAGCGAATATAGCGGGTCAGAGACCCAGTACTTC.

The V and J genes are TRBV7-2 and TRBJ2-5, with D possibly TRBD1 on 6 matching bases. Germline V gene lookup returns CDR1 SGHTA and CDR2 FQGNSA. CDR3 size: 15 residues. V was shortened by 6 bases and J by 5 bases, with 19 bases between the two germline ends. The CDR3, as DNA: TGTGCCAGCAGTCCTCGAACAGGGTCGGGGGAGACCCAGTACTTC. It translates to CASSPRTGSGETQYF.

The chain uses TRBV6-6 and TRBJ2-5; D may be TRBD2 (5 bases). The V gene's germline CDR1 is MNHNY and CDR2 SVGAGI (reference sequence). This CDR3 comprises 14 residues. V was trimmed by 4 bases and J by 4 bases, leaving 13 bases between them. CDR3 sequence: CASSSWTGTETQYF. The CDR3, as DNA: TGTGCCAGCAGTTCTTGGACGGGAACAGAGACCCAGTACTTC.